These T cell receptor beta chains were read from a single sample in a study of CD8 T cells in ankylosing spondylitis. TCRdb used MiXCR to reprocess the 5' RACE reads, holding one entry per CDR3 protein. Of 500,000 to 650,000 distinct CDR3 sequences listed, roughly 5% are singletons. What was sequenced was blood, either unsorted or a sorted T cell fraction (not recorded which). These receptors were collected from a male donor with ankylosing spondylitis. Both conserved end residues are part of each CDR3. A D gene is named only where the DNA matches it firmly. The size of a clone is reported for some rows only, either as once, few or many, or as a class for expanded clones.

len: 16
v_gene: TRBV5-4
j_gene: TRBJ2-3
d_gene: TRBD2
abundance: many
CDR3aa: CASSLQRGFSTDTQYF
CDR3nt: TGTGCCAGCAGCTTGCAGCGGGGTTTCAGCACAGATACGCAGTATTTT

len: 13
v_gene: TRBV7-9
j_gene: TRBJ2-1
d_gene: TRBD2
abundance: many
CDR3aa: CASSPSRTSEQFF
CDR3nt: TGTGCCAGCAGCCCTTCACGGACTAGTGAGCAGTTCTTC

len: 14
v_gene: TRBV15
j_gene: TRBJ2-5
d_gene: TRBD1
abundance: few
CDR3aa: CATSTRTGRETQYF
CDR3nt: TGTGCCACCAGCACCAGGACAGGACGGGAGACCCAGTACTTC

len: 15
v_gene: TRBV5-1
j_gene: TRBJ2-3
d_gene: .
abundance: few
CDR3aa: CASSLDRVVADTQYF
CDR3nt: TGCGCCAGCAGCTTGGACAGGGTAGTCGCAGATACGCAGTATTTT

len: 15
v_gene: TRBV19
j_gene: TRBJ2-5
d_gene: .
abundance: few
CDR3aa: CASSLYRDAEETQYF
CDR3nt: TGTGCCAGTAGTCTCTACCGGGACGCGGAAGAGACCCAGTACTTC

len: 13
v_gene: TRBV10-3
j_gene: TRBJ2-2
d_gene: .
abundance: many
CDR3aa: CATKMENTGELFF
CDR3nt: TGTGCCACCAAGATGGAGAACACCGGGGAGCTGTTTTTT

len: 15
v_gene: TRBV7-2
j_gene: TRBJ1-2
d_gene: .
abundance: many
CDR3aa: CASSLQGPPNDGYTF
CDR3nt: TGTGCCAGCAGCCTTCAGGGTCCCCCCAACGATGGCTACACCTTC

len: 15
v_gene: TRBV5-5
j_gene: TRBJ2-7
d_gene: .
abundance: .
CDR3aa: CASSLSWQEAYEQYF
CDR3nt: TGTGCCAGCAGCTTGTCATGGCAGGAGGCCTACGAGCAGTACTTC

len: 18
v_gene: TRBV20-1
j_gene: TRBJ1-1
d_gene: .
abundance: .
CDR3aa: CSARANPGIGLMNTEAFF
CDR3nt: TGCAGTGCTAGAGCAAACCCCGGGATCGGCCTCATGAACACTGAAGCTTTCTTT

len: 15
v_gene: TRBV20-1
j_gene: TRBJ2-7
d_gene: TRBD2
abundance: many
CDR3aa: CSARDGGSISYEQYF
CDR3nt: TGCAGTGCTAGAGACGGCGGGAGTATATCCTACGAGCAGTACTTC

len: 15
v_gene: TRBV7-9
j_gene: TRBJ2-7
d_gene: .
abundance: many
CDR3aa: CASSLVALSSYEQYF
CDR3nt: TGTGCCAGCAGCTTAGTAGCGCTCAGCTCCTACGAGCAGTACTTC

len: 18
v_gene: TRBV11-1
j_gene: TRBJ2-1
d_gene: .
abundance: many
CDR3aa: CASSLGYQTESSYNEQFF
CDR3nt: TGTGCCAGCAGCTTAGGATATCAGACGGAGAGCTCCTACAATGAGCAGTTCTTC

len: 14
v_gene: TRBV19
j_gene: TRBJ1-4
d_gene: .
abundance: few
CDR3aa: CASALSSTNEKLFF
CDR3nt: TGTGCCAGTGCCTTAAGTTCAACTAATGAAAAACTGTTTTTT

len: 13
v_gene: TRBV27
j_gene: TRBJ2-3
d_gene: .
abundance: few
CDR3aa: CASSSLAPDTQYF
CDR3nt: TGTGCCAGCAGTTCCCTTGCTCCAGATACGCAGTATTTT

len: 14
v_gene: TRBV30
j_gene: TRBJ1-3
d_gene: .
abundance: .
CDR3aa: CAWSVLFTGNTIYF
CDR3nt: TGTGCCTGGAGTGTACTCTTCACGGGAAACACCATATATTTT

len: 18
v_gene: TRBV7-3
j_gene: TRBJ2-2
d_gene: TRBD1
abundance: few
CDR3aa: CASRPQGQGAFTTGELFF
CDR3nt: TGTGCCAGCAGGCCCCAGGGACAGGGGGCCTTTACCACCGGGGAGCTGTTTTTT

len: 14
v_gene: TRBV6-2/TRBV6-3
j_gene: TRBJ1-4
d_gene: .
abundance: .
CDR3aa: CATTLTGVGEKLFF
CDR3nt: TGTGCCACTACACTTACAGGAGTCGGCGAAAAACTGTTTTTT

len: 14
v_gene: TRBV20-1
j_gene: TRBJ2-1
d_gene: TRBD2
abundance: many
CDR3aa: CSGTSLNSYNEQFF
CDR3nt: TGCAGTGGGACTAGCCTAAACTCCTACAATGAGCAGTTCTTC

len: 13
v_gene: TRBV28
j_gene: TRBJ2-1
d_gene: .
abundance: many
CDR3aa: CASSPDSYNEQFF
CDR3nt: TGTGCCAGCAGTCCGGATTCCTACAATGAGCAGTTCTTC

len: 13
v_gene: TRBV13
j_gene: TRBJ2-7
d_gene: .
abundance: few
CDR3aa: CASGRTRIYEQYF
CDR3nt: TGTGCCAGCGGAAGGACCCGAATTTACGAGCAGTACTTC

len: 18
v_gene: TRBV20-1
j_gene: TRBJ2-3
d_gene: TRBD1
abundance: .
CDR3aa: CSARDITPGQGLTDTQYF
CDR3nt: TGCAGTGCTAGAGATATAACTCCGGGACAGGGTTTGACAGATACGCAGTATTTT

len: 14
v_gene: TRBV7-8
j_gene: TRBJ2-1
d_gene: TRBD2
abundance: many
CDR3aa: CASSLGGFYNEQFF
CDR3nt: TGTGCCAGCAGCTTGGGGGGGTTTTACAATGAGCAGTTCTTC

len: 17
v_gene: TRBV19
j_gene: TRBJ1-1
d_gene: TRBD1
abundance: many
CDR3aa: CATGPRNRGLMNTEAFF
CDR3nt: TGTGCGACCGGACCCCGAAACAGGGGGCTAATGAACACTGAAGCTTTCTTT

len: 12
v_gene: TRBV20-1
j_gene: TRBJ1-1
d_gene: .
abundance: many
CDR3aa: CSARQPYTEAFF
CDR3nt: TGCAGTGCTAGACAGCCGTACACTGAAGCTTTCTTT

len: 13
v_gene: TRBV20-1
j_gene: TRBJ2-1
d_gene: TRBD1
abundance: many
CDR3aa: CSAREGQGDEQFF
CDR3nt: TGCAGTGCTAGAGAGGGACAGGGCGATGAGCAGTTCTTC

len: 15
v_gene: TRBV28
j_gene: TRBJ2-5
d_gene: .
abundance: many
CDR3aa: CASSPMGGIQETQYF
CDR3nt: TGTGCCAGCAGCCCGATGGGGGGAATCCAAGAGACCCAGTACTTC

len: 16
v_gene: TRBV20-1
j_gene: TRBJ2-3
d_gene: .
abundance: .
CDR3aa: CSARDEGEGLADTQYF
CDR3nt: TGCAGTGCTAGAGATGAGGGGGAGGGCCTGGCAGATACGCAGTATTTT

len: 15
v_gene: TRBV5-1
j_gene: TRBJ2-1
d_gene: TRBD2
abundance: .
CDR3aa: CASSLGLAYDNEQFF
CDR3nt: TGCGCCAGCAGCTTGGGACTAGCGTATGACAATGAGCAGTTCTTC

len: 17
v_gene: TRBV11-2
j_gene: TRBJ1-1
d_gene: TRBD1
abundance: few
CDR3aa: CASKTGGPWAMNTEAFF
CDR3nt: TGTGCCAGCAAAACAGGGGGTCCCTGGGCCATGAACACTGAAGCTTTCTTT

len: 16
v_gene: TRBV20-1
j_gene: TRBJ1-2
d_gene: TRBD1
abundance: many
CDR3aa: CSAPPRTGGTNYGYTF
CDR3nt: TGCAGTGCCCCCCCCCGGACAGGGGGTACTAACTATGGCTACACCTTC

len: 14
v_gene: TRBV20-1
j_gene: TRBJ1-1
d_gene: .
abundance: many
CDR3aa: CSARYRDQRTEAFF
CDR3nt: TGCAGTGCTCGCTACCGGGACCAGAGGACTGAAGCTTTCTTT

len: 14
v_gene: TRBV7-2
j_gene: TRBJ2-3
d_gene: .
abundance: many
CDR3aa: CASSFMRAADTQYF
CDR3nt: TGTGCCAGCAGCTTTATGCGGGCTGCAGATACGCAGTATTTT

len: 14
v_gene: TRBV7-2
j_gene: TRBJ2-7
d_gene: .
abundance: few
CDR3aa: CASSSHPLYTEQYF
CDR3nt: TGTGCCAGCAGCTCCCACCCGCTATATACCGAGCAGTACTTC

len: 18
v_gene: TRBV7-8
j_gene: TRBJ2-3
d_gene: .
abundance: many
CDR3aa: CASSLGPGASWDTDTQYF
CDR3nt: TGTGCCAGCAGCTTAGGCCCGGGGGCCTCGTGGGACACAGATACGCAGTATTTT

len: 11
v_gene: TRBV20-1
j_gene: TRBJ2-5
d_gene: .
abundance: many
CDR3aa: CSASRLETQYF
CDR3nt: TGCAGTGCGTCCCGACTGGAGACCCAGTACTTC

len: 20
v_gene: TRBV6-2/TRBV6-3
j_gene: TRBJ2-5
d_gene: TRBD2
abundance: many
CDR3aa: CASSLRSPGTSGGVQETQYF
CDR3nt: TGTGCCAGCAGTTTAAGGTCCCCTGGGACTAGCGGGGGGGTGCAAGAGACCCAGTACTTC

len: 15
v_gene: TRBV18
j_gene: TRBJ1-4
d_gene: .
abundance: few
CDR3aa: CASSPPQLRGEKLFF
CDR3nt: TGTGCCAGCTCACCACCTCAGTTACGAGGGGAAAAACTGTTTTTT

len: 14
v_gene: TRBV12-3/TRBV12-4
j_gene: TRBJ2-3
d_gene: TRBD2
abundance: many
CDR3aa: CASSHRGSGGAQYF
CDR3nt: TGTGCCAGCAGTCATCGGGGAAGCGGGGGGGCGCAGTATTTT

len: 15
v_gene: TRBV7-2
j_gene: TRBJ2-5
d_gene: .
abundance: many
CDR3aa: CASSLVGLVRETQYF
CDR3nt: TGTGCCAGCAGCTTGGTTGGGCTAGTCCGAGAGACCCAGTACTTC

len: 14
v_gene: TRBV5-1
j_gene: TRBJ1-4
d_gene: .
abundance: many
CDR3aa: CASTSGIWGEKLFF
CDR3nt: TGCGCCAGCACGTCGGGGATTTGGGGTGAAAAACTGTTTTTT

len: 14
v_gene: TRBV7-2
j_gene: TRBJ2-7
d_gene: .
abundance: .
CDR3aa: CASSLIRGLGEQYF
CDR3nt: TGTGCCAGCAGCCTCATTCGGGGGCTCGGGGAGCAGTACTTC

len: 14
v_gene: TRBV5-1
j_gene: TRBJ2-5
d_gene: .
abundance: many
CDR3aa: CASSLLGALQTQYF
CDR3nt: TGCGCCAGCAGCTTGTTAGGGGCCCTCCAGACCCAGTACTTC